This T cell receptor (beta chain) was retrieved from a study of T cells after yellow fever vaccination. Findings and caveats of the study: From the bulk population, abundant clonotypes could contaminate and appear within FACS-sorted repertoires. Clonotypes found in both CD4 and CD8 compartments made up a small share. The secondary T-cell response peaked on day 5, not day 15, but was weaker.

A remark on this clonotype: Its specificity is unknown.

By 5'RACE template switching, TCR cDNA was produced, with a universal primer site and UMIs added in the process. TCRdb re-called the 5' RACE reads through MiXCR, storing one row per CDR3 protein. The sample has approximately 600,000 distinct CDR3 sequences; more than 9% are singletons. CDR1 is SQVTM, CDR2 ANQGSEA, per germline. Between the trimmed V and J ends, which lost 6 bases and 1 base, there was a span of 8 bases. The CDR3 length is 12 residues. Sequences were derived from PBMCs, sampled on the day of the yellow fever booster vaccination. The genes are TRBV29-1 and TRBJ2-3; D remains unclear. This clonotype originated in a man aged 30 to 39 who received the YFV17D yellow fever vaccine. CDR3 loop: CSVTSRTDTQYF. Here the CDR3 DNA reads TGCAGCGTAACGTCACGCACAGATACGCAGTATTTT.